Below, 13 T cell receptor beta chains from the same sample are listed, as sequenced in a study of blood T cell repertoires in COVID-19. Method: immunoSEQ multiplex PCR; TCRdb's copy keeps in-frame clones and lacks some. The table lists 95,000 to 150,000 clones, around 87% of them singletons. The sequencing sample was made of peripheral blood. The receptors come from an older woman with COVID-19, enrolled during active disease.

CDR3 residues: CASSLVDNLGGYTF. The CDR3 DNA reads TGTGCCAGCAGCTTGGTGGACAATCTGGGAGGCTACACCTTC. The chain employs TRBV7-2 and TRBJ1-2; a possible D gene is TRBD1 (5 bases). V lost 3 bases, J lost 8 bases, and 16 bases lay in between. Germline V lookup: CDR1 SGHTA, CDR2 FQGNSA. This CDR3 comprises 14 residues.

The chain couples TRBV10-3 to TRBJ2-7; 10 positions match TRBD1. Germline lookup yields CDR1 ENHRY and CDR2 SYGVKD. CDR3 length equals 14 residues. V lost 6 bases to trimming and J lost 5 bases; unmatched junction nucleotides: 7. CDR3 sequence: CAISPRQGAHEQYF. The CDR3 DNA follows: TGTGCCATCAGCCCCCGACAGGGGGCCCACGAGCAGTACTTC.

This chain joins TRBV5-6 and TRBJ2-7; a possible D gene is TRBD2 (6 bases). V lost 4 bases to trimming and J lost 4 bases, with 12 bases between them. This CDR3 comprises 13 residues. CDR1 and CDR2 from the germline V gene are SGHDT and YYEEEE. CDR3 sequence reads: CASSPAGRYEQYF. CDR3 nucleotides: TGTGCCAGCAGCCCCGCTGGGAGGTACGAGCAGTACTTC.

A few counts support this clone. This chain links TRBV9 with TRBJ1-1, with TRBD1 matching 7 bases. The CDR3 has 14 amino acids. V dropped 4 bases and J dropped 3; count of bases not matched to a gene: 6. CDR1 is SGDLS, CDR2 YYNGEE, per germline. The CDR3: CASSSGQEYTEAFF. The CDR3 nucleotides read TGTGCCAGCAGCTCCGGACAGGAGTACACTGAAGCTTTCTTT.

The J gene is TRBJ1-5, the V gene TRBV12-3 or TRBV12-4, with D perhaps TRBD1 (5 bases). CDR3 length: 13 amino acids. V was clipped by 3 bases and J by 5 bases, with 8 bases between them. The CDR3 sequence is CASSFKGDQPQHF. In nucleotides, the CDR3 is TGTGCCAGCAGTTTTAAAGGGGATCAGCCCCAGCATTTT.

On this clone: At the DNA level, this CDR3 is encoded by other sequences in the same sample as well. The rearrangement joins TRBV7-2 to TRBJ1-1; a possible D gene is TRBD1 (5 bases). The CDR3 loop spans 14 amino acids. CDR1 SGHTA and CDR2 FQGNSA come from the germline V gene. V lost 0 bases, J lost 5 bases, and 10 bases lay in between. CDR3 amino acids: CASSLARGRTEAFF. The CDR3 DNA sequence: TGTGCCAGCAGCTTAGCAAGGGGCCGGACTGAAGCTTTCTTT.

V is TRBV7-2 and J is TRBJ2-7; TRBD1 aligns across 7 bases. With 3 bases clipped from V and 4 bases from J, the junction kept 6 bases outside the gene matches. The CDR3 has 14 amino acids. Per the germline V gene, CDR1 is SGHTA and CDR2 is FQGNSA. CDR3 residues: CASSFTTGPYEQYF. The CDR3 nucleotides read TGTGCCAGCAGCTTTACGACAGGGCCTTACGAGCAGTACTTC.

The rearrangement links TRBV4-3 to TRBJ1-1, with no clear D. Per germline, CDR1 LGHNA and CDR2 YSLEER. Deletions cut 0 bases from V and 1 base from J, with 9 bases between. CDR3 length: 15 residues. The CDR3 region is CASSQDVGGNTEAFF. Here the CDR3 DNA reads TGCGCCAGCAGCCAAGACGTGGGAGGGAACACTGAAGCTTTCTTT.

J is TRBJ2-2 and V is TRBV9, with 7 bases aligning to TRBD1. J was trimmed by 4 bases and V by 4 bases; bases with no gene match: 10. The CDR3 is 16 residues long. Per the germline V gene, CDR1 is SGDLS and CDR2 is YYNGEE. CDR3 nucleotide sequence: TGTGCCAGCAGCTCCCGGACAGGAGTCGTCACCGGGGAGCTGTTTTTT. Translating it yields CASSSRTGVVTGELFF.

The chain joins TRBV5-1 to TRBJ2-5; no clear D. Trimming stripped 0 bases from V and 5 bases from J, with 8 bases between. Germline V gene sequence: CDR1 SGHRS, CDR2 YFSETQ. The CDR3 is 13 amino acids. The CDR3 here is CASSLGNRETQYF. CDR3 in DNA: TGCGCCAGCAGCTTGGGAAACCGGGAGACCCAGTACTTC.

The chain recombines TRBV4-2 with TRBJ2-5; D may be TRBD1 (6 bases). This CDR3 contains 17 residues. Germline CDR1 and CDR2: LGHNA and YNFKEQ. With 5 bases removed from V and 1 base from J, the gap between germline ends came to 20 bases. The CDR3 loop reads CASSFPGVLGGQETQYF. The DNA for the CDR3 is TGTGCCAGCAGCTTCCCTGGGGTACTAGGGGGCCAAGAGACCCAGTACTTC.

V usage is TRBV7-2 and J usage is TRBJ1-4; tentative D call: TRBD1 (6 bases). This CDR3 is built from 14 residues. With 5 bases removed from V and 8 bases from J, the gap between germline ends came to 15 bases. Germline V gives CDR1 SGHTA, CDR2 FQGNSA. The CDR3 spells CASSPGHLEEKLFF. The CDR3 DNA is TGTGCCAGCAGCCCGGGACATCTGGAGGAAAAACTGTTTTTT.

J is TRBJ1-4 and V is TRBV6-6, with 7 bases that match TRBD1. Unmatched junction bases numbered 3, after V lost 4 bases and J lost 4 bases. The CDR3 spans 14 residues. The germline CDR1 and CDR2 sequences are MNHNY and SVGAGI (reference sequence). The CDR3 region has the DNA TGTGCCAGCAGTTTTGGGACAGTTAATGAAAAACTGTTTTTT. Amino acid sequence: CASSFGTVNEKLFF.